Below, 23 T cell receptor beta chains from the same sample are listed, as sequenced in a study of blood T cell repertoires in COVID-19. The data were produced by immunoSEQ multiplex PCR, yet TCRdb's version contains in-frame clones alone and is incomplete. The repertoire holds over 200,000 clones, 85% seen once, with over 15% in the top ten. Material: PBMCs or T cells enriched from blood (not recorded which). The receptors were sampled from a man aged 40-49 years who had recovered from COVID-19.

V gene TRBV5-1 combines with J gene TRBJ1-6; TRBD1 matches at 7 bases. The J segment lost 7 bases and the V segment lost 4 bases, leaving 8 bases of the junction unmatched. The CDR3 totals 15 residues. Germline-derived CDR1 and CDR2 are SGHRS and YFSETQ. The CDR3 DNA reads TGCGCCAGCAGCACGACAGGGAGGCGGAATTCACCCCTCCACTTT. Amino acid sequence: CASSTTGRRNSPLHF.

This clone has just one count. The chain uses TRBV2 and TRBJ1-1, with a possible D match to TRBD1 (6 bases). The germline V and J ends were trimmed by 8 bases and 1 base, with 11 bases remaining between them. Germline CDR1 SNHLY, CDR2 FYNNEI. The CDR3 has 13 residues. This CDR3 is CASVKDRNTEAFF. The CDR3 nucleotides read TGTGCCAGCGTTAAGGACAGGAACACTGAAGCTTTCTTT.

Many counts were recorded for this clone. The V gene is TRBV4-2, the J gene TRBJ2-2; 10 bases align to TRBD1. The V gene end was trimmed by 4 bases and the J gene end by 3 bases; junction bases not matched to a gene: 2. The CDR3 spans 15 residues. Germline V CDR1 and CDR2: LGHNA, YNFKEQ. The CDR3 bases are TGTGCCAGCAGCCCCGGGACAGGGGACACCGGGGAGCTGTTTTTT. Amino acid sequence: CASSPGTGDTGELFF.

The V call is TRBV4-1, the J call TRBJ1-2; 7 bases are a match to TRBD1. Germline CDR1 MGHRA, CDR2 YSYEKL. There are 14 residues in the CDR3. Trimming took 3 bases from V and 8 from J; bases not matched to a gene: 9. The CDR3 sequence is CASSQTGQVGGYTF. In DNA form, the CDR3 reads TGCGCCAGCAGCCAGACTGGACAGGTCGGAGGCTACACCTTC.

The sample holds one count of this clone. V gene TRBV15 combines with J gene TRBJ1-3; D is possibly TRBD1 (5 bases). Germline CDR1 is LNHNV and CDR2 is YYDKDF (reference sequence). The germline V and J ends were trimmed by 0 bases and 2 bases, with 11 bases remaining between them. CDR3 length equals 16 residues. CDR3 coding DNA: TGTGCCACCAGCAGAGATATCGCAGGGACTGGAAACACCATATATTTT. It encodes CATSRDIAGTGNTIYF.

The chain employs TRBV9 and TRBJ2-3, with TRBD2 matching over 11 bases. Looked up from germline, CDR1 is SGDLS and CDR2 is YYNGEE. With 0 bases clipped from V and 6 bases from J, the junction kept 3 bases outside the gene matches. The CDR3 loop spans 15 amino acids. CDR3 DNA sequence: TGTGCCAGCAGCGTAGCACTAGCGGGAGCTGATACGCAGTATTTT. Translation: CASSVALAGADTQYF.

J is TRBJ2-2 and V is TRBV30; 10 bases fit TRBD2. In germline, CDR1 is GTSNPN, CDR2 SVGIG (reference sequence). The V segment lost 0 bases and the J segment 0 bases; nucleotides outside the gene matches: 4. The CDR3 totals 17 residues. CDR3 DNA: TGTGCCTGGAGTGTACGTAGCGGGAGGACGAACACCGGGGAGCTGTTTTTT. Amino acids: CAWSVRSGRTNTGELFF.

The chain employs TRBV6-2 or TRBV6-3 and TRBJ2-7; 7 nucleotides agree with TRBD1. After removal of 5 bases from V and 2 bases from J, the junction contained 12 bases not matched to a gene. CDR1 and CDR2 from the germline V gene are MNHEY and SVGEGT. The CDR3 is made up of 16 amino acids. CDR3 in amino acids: CASSHRGRLGAYEQYF. Here the CDR3 DNA reads TGTGCCAGCAGTCACAGGGGCCGATTGGGAGCCTACGAGCAGTACTTC.

The chain employs TRBV4-1 and TRBJ2-7; TRBD2 matches at 9 bases. The trim removed 3 bases at V and 5 bases at J, leaving 11 bases unmatched. The germline gives CDR1 MGHRA, CDR2 YSYEKL. The CDR3 covers 16 residues. CDR3 bases: TGCGCCAGCAGCCAGGCAGTTGGGGCGGGAGGGCACGAGCAGTACTTC. This sequence encodes CASSQAVGAGGHEQYF.

CDR3 sequence: CASRGLEETQYF. CDR3 sequence (DNA): TGTGCCAGCAGGGGACTGGAAGAGACCCAGTACTTC. This sequence joins TRBV27 and TRBJ2-5; perhaps TRBD2 as D (6 bases). In germline, CDR1 is MNHEY, CDR2 SMNVEV (reference sequence). V dropped 6 bases and J dropped 3 bases, with 8 bases sitting between them. CDR3 length: 12 amino acids.

In its sample, this clone was seen a few times. The chain joins TRBV27 to TRBJ1-1; 8 bases are shared with TRBD1. The CDR3 is made up of 14 amino acids. Germline loops: CDR1 MNHEY, CDR2 SMNVEV (reference sequence). Unmatched junction bases numbered 7, after V lost 6 bases and J lost 4 bases. CDR3 residues: CASREYTGGTEAFF. CDR3 coding DNA: TGTGCCAGCAGGGAGTATACAGGGGGCACTGAAGCTTTCTTT.

This CDR3 is CASSLGGGAYEQYF. The CDR3 nucleotides are TGTGCCAGCAGCTTGGGGGGAGGGGCCTACGAGCAGTACTTC. The V gene is TRBV7-2, the J gene TRBJ2-7; TRBD2 matches 7 bases. CDR1 and CDR2 (germline): SGHTA, FQGNSA. This CDR3 is 14 amino acids long. V lost 3 bases, J lost 2 bases, and 4 bases stayed unmatched.

The chain is built from TRBV6-5 and TRBJ2-5; 12 positions match TRBD2. The CDR3 covers 14 residues. V shed 7 bases and J 5 bases; nucleotides not matched to a gene: 5. Germline V gene data show CDR1 as MNHEY and CDR2 as SVGAGI. CDR3 sequence reads: CASTGTSGLETQYF. CDR3 nucleotides: TGTGCCAGCACAGGGACTAGCGGGCTCGAGACCCAGTACTTC.

The rearrangement uses TRBV7-2 and TRBJ2-7; 8 positions agree with TRBD1. The trim removed 1 base at V and 4 bases at J, leaving 6 bases unmatched. The length of the CDR3 is 15 residues. Germline V gives CDR1 SGHTA, CDR2 FQGNSA. CDR3 amino acids: CASSLVGQGNYEQYF. CDR3 bases: TGTGCCAGCAGCTTAGTAGGACAGGGTAATTACGAGCAGTACTTC. The variable domain in full, with the rest retrieved from reference TRBV7-2 and TRBJ2-7, is GAGVSQSPSNKVTEKGKDVELRCDPISGHTALYWYRQSLGQGLEFLIYFQGNSAPDKSGLPSDRFSAERTGGSVSTLTIQRTQQEDSAVYLCASSLVGQGNYEQYFGPGTRLTVT.

The V call is TRBV24-1, the J call TRBJ2-3; 8 nucleotides match TRBD2. Trimming at V came to 5 bases and at J to 1 base, leaving 16 bases not matched to a gene. The germline V gene encodes CDR1 KGHDR and CDR2 SFDVKD. There are 19 residues in the CDR3. DNA of the CDR3: TGTGCCACCAGTGTCGGGGCCGGGAGGGCCAAATTGGGCACAGATACGCAGTATTTT. Translating it yields CATSVGAGRAKLGTDTQYF.

V is TRBV28 and J is TRBJ1-2, with a tentative D call TRBD1 (5 bases). The V end was cut by 6 bases, the J end by 6 bases, with 14 bases between. The CDR3 covers 13 residues. The germline CDR1 and CDR2 sequences are MDHEN and SYDVKM. The CDR3 nucleotides read TGTGCCAGCAGACCCGGGGGGTTTGATGGCTACACCTTC. Its translation is CASRPGGFDGYTF.

The chain links TRBV5-1 to TRBJ2-1, with 7 bases identical to TRBD2. CDR3 length: 15 residues. Trimming at V came to 0 bases and at J to 7 bases, leaving 7 bases not matched to a gene. Germline V CDR1 and CDR2: SGHRS, YFSETQ. CDR3 amino acids: CASSLGWEGLNEQFF. CDR3 sequence (DNA): TGCGCCAGCAGCTTGGGGTGGGAGGGCCTGAATGAGCAGTTCTTC. The full variable domain, in which reference TRBV5-1 and TRBJ2-1 provide the parts outside the CDR3, is KAGVTQTPRYLIKTRGQQVTLSCSPISGHRSVSWYQQTPGQGLQFLFEYFSETQRNKGNFPGRFSGRQFSNSRSEMNVSTLELGDSALYLCASSLGWEGLNEQFFGPGTRLTVL.

V gene TRBV29-1 combines with J gene TRBJ1-2; D may be TRBD1 (6 bases). V gave up 0 bases and J gave up 1 base, with 6 bases separating them. Per the germline V gene, CDR1 is SQVTM and CDR2 is ANQGSEA. This CDR3 is built from 13 residues. The CDR3 here is CSVEEGHNYGYTF. The CDR3 bases are TGCAGCGTTGAAGAGGGACATAACTATGGCTACACCTTC.

The chain carries TRBV5-1 and TRBJ2-7, with TRBD2 identical over 11 bases. Unmatched junction bases numbered 6, after V lost 4 bases and J lost 6 bases. Looked up from germline, CDR1 is SGHRS and CDR2 is YFSETQ. The length of the CDR3 is 14 residues. CDR3 loop: CASSRLAGTSEQYF. The CDR3 nucleotides are TGCGCCAGCAGCCGACTAGCGGGGACGTCCGAGCAGTACTTC.

The rearrangement joins TRBV3-1 (or the pseudogene TRBV3-2) to TRBJ1-2, with TRBD1 matching over 12 bases. Germline CDR1 is LGHDT and CDR2 is YNNKEL (reference sequence). The ends lost 1 base at V and 7 bases at J; junction bases unmatched: 7. The CDR3 runs 16 residues. CDR3 sequence reads: CASSQGDRGLVGGYTF. The DNA for the CDR3 is TGTGCCAGCAGCCAAGGGGACAGGGGGCTCGTTGGTGGCTACACCTTC.

This chain joins TRBV7-2 and TRBJ1-6, with 9 bases aligning to TRBD1. This CDR3 is 16 amino acids long. The germline CDR1 and CDR2 sequences are SGHTA and FQGNSA. The V segment lost 6 bases and the J segment 0 bases; nucleotides outside the gene matches: 3. CDR3 DNA: TGTGCCAGCAGGCCGACAGGGGGCTCCTATAATTCACCCCTCCACTTT. This encodes CASRPTGGSYNSPLHF.

The chain carries TRBV30 and TRBJ1-1, with D perhaps matching TRBD1 (6 bases). Per germline, CDR1 GTSNPN and CDR2 SVGIG (reference sequence). CDR3 length: 15 residues. The V gene lost 1 base and the J gene lost 2 bases, with 14 bases spanning the gap. The CDR3 DNA reads TGTGCCTGGAGTGATACAGGGAGTCTTAACACTGAAGCTTTCTTT. It yields the protein CAWSDTGSLNTEAFF.

The J gene is TRBJ2-7, the V gene TRBV18, with 7 bases lining up with TRBD2. The germline gives CDR1 KGHSH, CDR2 LQKENI. Trimming removed 6 bases from V and 5 bases from J; junction bases left unmatched: 19. The CDR3 totals 17 residues. CDR3 residues: CASSFFVPGRVDHEQYF. As DNA, the CDR3 is TGTGCCAGCTCTTTCTTCGTACCGGGGAGGGTCGACCACGAGCAGTACTTC.